The clone carrying this T cell receptor beta chain has a count of ten or more. These data come from a study of patients and donors after allogeneic stem cell transplantation. TCRdb used MiXCR to reprocess the RT-PCR reads, holding one entry per CDR3 protein. This table holds roughly 230,000 distinct CDR3 sequences, around 14% found once. V trimming: 2 bases; J trimming: 6 bases; junction bases outside the gene matches: 4. Germline V gives CDR1 SGHTA, CDR2 FQGNSA. The CDR3 contains 16 residues. The sequenced sample was blood, either unsorted or a sorted T cell fraction (not recorded which). This clonotype was obtained from a human donor who was either an allogeneic HSCT recipient or a stem cell or donor lymphocyte infusion donor (not recorded which). It is not recorded whose cells these are; they may come from a transplant donor. The chain is built from TRBV7-2 and TRBJ2-3, with TRBD2 identical over 14 bases. Here the CDR3 reads CASSLWTSGGSDTQYF. CDR3 nucleotides: TGTGCCAGCAGCTTATGGACTAGCGGGGGGTCCGATACGCAGTATTTT. Full variable domain (missing parts from reference TRBV7-2 and TRBJ2-3): GAGVSQSPSNKVTEKGKDVELRCDPISGHTALYWYRQSLGQGLEFLIYFQGNSAPDKSGLPSDRFSAERTGGSVSTLTIQRTQQEDSAVYLCASSLWTSGGSDTQYFGPGTRLTVL.